This T cell receptor (beta chain) was recorded in a study of shared clonotypes between healthy human individuals. CDR1 is MDHEN, CDR2 SYDVKM, per germline. V was pared by 6 bases and J by 4 bases, with 5 bases of the junction left unmatched. The CDR3 is 15 residues long. Measured with immunoSEQ multiplex PCR; TCRdb has only the in-frame clones, and not every one. The sample holds around 200,000 clones; approximately 61% are singletons and the top ten take more than 9%. The sequenced sample consisted of memory CD4+ T cells sorted from blood. Subset noted: CD45RA-negative fraction. This sequence originates from a man aged 25-45 years in good health. The chain employs TRBV28 and TRBJ2-1; the match to TRBD2 covers 11 bases. CDR3 residues: CASSLLAGAYNEQFF. DNA of the CDR3: TGTGCCAGCAGCCTACTAGCGGGAGCTTACAATGAGCAGTTCTTC.